These 29 T cell receptor beta chains were all obtained from the same sample, sequenced in a study of cytomegalovirus exposure and HLA in healthy donors. Both 60 Vbeta primers and 13 Jbeta primers went into the PCR. Clones were read by immunoSEQ multiplex PCR, and TCRdb kept only the in-frame ones, dropping some. This table lists 35,000 to 45,000 clones. The sequencing input was PBMCs. These receptors were collected from a woman under 40 in good health and CMV-seropositive.

The J gene is TRBJ1-5, the V gene TRBV6-1; weak D call: TRBD1 (6 bases). The CDR3 has 15 amino acids. The V gene lost 4 bases and the J gene lost 5 bases, with 15 bases spanning the gap. Germline V CDR1 and CDR2: MNHNS, SASEGT. The CDR3 protein is CASSVRGAGHQPQHF. CDR3 sequence (DNA): TGTGCCAGCAGTGTCAGGGGCGCAGGGCATCAGCCCCAGCATTTT.

The chain couples TRBV14 to TRBJ1-2, with 10 bases that match TRBD1. Per the germline V gene, CDR1 is SGHDN and CDR2 is FVKESK. The CDR3 covers 15 residues. V dropped 6 bases and J dropped 3; count of bases not matched to a gene: 7. CDR3 DNA sequence: TGTGCCAGCAGGCGAGACAGGGGGCGCGACTATGGCTACACCTTC. This encodes CASRRDRGRDYGYTF. Filled out from reference TRBV14 and TRBJ1-2, the complete variable domain reads EAGVTQFPSHSVIEKGQTVTLRCDPISGHDNLYWYRRVMGKEIKFLLHFVKESKQDESGMPNNRFLAERTGGTYSTLKVQPAELEDSGVYFCASRRDRGRDYGYTFGSGTRLTVV.

This chain uses TRBV25-1 with TRBJ2-7; TRBD1 agrees at 7 bases. Germline CDR1 is MGHDK and CDR2 is SYGVNS. V dropped 2 bases and J dropped 5; count of bases not matched to a gene: 9. The CDR3 spans 15 residues. The CDR3 sequence is CASSEPYRGLDEQYF. The CDR3 DNA reads as TGTGCCAGCAGTGAACCCTACAGGGGCTTAGACGAGCAGTACTTC.

The J gene is TRBJ1-3, the V gene TRBV18, with D hard to call. CDR3 length: 15 amino acids. V gave up 4 bases and J gave up 3 bases, with 13 bases separating them. Germline CDR1 and CDR2: KGHSH and LQKENI. CDR3 amino acids: CASSLPFSVGNTIYF. CDR3 DNA sequence: TGTGCCAGCTCACTTCCCTTTTCCGTTGGAAACACCATATATTTT.

The chain combines TRBV14 with TRBJ2-7, with a weak D call TRBD1 (6 bases). V was shortened by 4 bases and J by 0 bases, with 19 bases between the two germline ends. The germline V gene has CDR1 SGHDN and CDR2 FVKESK. CDR3 length: 17 amino acids. The CDR3 DNA reads as TGTGCCAGCAGCCGCGCGAGGGGGACCCATAGCTCCTACGAGCAGTACTTC. Amino acids: CASSRARGTHSSYEQYF.

The chain carries TRBV19 and TRBJ1-5; 7 nucleotides agree with TRBD1. The germline V gene has CDR1 LNHDA and CDR2 SQIVND (reference sequence). The CDR3 loop spans 14 amino acids. V lost 6 bases, J lost 4 bases, and 6 bases stayed unmatched. CDR3: CASSLGQLNQPQHF. DNA for the CDR3: TGTGCCAGTAGCTTGGGACAGCTAAATCAGCCCCAGCATTTT. Full variable domain (rest looked up from reference TRBV19 and TRBJ1-5): DGGITQSPKYLFRKEGQNVTLSCEQNLNHDAMYWYRQDPGQGLRLIYYSQIVNDFQKGDIAEGYSVSREKKESFPLTVTSAQKNPTAFYLCASSLGQLNQPQHFGDGTRLSIL.

CDR3 protein: CASSLGGREYNEQFF. CDR3 bases: TGCGCCAGCAGCTTGGGAGGGCGGGAATACAATGAGCAGTTCTTC. The chain links TRBV5-1 to TRBJ2-1, with D perhaps TRBD2 (6 bases). The CDR3 is made up of 15 amino acids. In germline, CDR1 is SGHRS, CDR2 YFSETQ. Trimming removed 0 bases at V and 4 bases at J, with 11 bases between. The whole variable domain, remainder taken from reference TRBV5-1 and TRBJ2-1, is KAGVTQTPRYLIKTRGQQVTLSCSPISGHRSVSWYQQTPGQGLQFLFEYFSETQRNKGNFPGRFSGRQFSNSRSEMNVSTLELGDSALYLCASSLGGREYNEQFFGPGTRLTVL.

The chain combines TRBV7-9 with TRBJ2-7; 11 nucleotides line up with TRBD2. The CDR3 extends over 16 amino acids. The V segment lost 0 bases and the J segment 7 bases; nucleotides outside the gene matches: 8. Looked up from germline, CDR1 is SEHNR and CDR2 is FQNEAQ (reference sequence). The CDR3 DNA sequence: TGTGCCAGCAGCTTAGCAACTAGCGGGGGCTTTGGGGAGCAGTACTTC. Protein: CASSLATSGGFGEQYF.

This sequence joins TRBV28 and TRBJ2-1, with D possibly TRBD1 on 6 matching bases. V was shortened by 7 bases and J by 6 bases, with 16 bases between the two germline ends. The CDR3 has 14 residues. Germline-derived CDR1 and CDR2 are MDHEN and SYDVKM. The CDR3 is CASIQGGEGNEQFF. The DNA of the CDR3 is TGTGCCAGCATACAGGGTGGCGAGGGCAATGAGCAGTTCTTC.

Details on this clone: Without the conserved terminal phenylalanine or tryptophan, this CDR3 likely stems from a read error. The chain couples TRBV7-9 to TRBJ1-1; D may be TRBD1 (6 bases). The CDR3 is 13 residues long. With 4 bases removed from V and 7 bases from J, the gap between germline ends came to 13 bases. The germline V gene has CDR1 SEHNR and CDR2 FQNEAQ (reference sequence). The CDR3 sequence is CASSSTGWGEAFL. The CDR3 DNA reads as TGTGCCAGCAGCTCAACAGGGTGGGGTGAAGCTTTCCTT.

The chain has TRBV7-2 and TRBJ2-3, with 9 nucleotides matching TRBD2. The CDR3 extends over 15 amino acids. Per the germline V gene, CDR1 is SGHTA and CDR2 is FQGNSA. J gave up 0 bases and V 2 bases, and 0 bases lay outside the gene matches. The CDR3: CASSLSGGSTDTQYF. The CDR3 coding sequence is TGTGCCAGCAGCTTAAGCGGGGGGAGCACAGATACGCAGTATTTT.

The V and J genes are TRBV25-1 and TRBJ2-1, with D tentatively TRBD2 (5 bases). CDR3 size: 11 residues. CDR1 is MGHDK and CDR2 is SYGVNS in the germline V gene. V was pared by 10 bases and J by 5 bases, with 9 bases between. The CDR3 protein is CATMGDNEQFF. The CDR3 nucleotides are TGTGCCACCATGGGAGACAATGAGCAGTTCTTC.

The chain uses TRBV4-1 and TRBJ2-1; 8 bases line up with TRBD2. The trim removed 2 bases at V and 7 bases at J, leaving 13 bases unmatched. Germline CDR1 and CDR2: MGHRA and YSYEKL. This CDR3 region has 17 residues. CDR3: CASSQLIGGLVLNEQFF. The CDR3 region has the DNA TGCGCCAGCAGCCAACTCATCGGGGGACTAGTATTGAATGAGCAGTTCTTC.

V gene TRBV29-1 combines with J gene TRBJ1-3; 9 bases are a match to TRBD1. Germline V CDR1 and CDR2: SQVTM, ANQGSEA. The CDR3 extends over 14 amino acids. J gave up 4 bases and V 6 bases, and 7 bases lay outside the gene matches. Written as DNA, the CDR3 is TGCAGCGTGGCCGGGACAGGGACGGGAAACACCATATATTTT. Protein product: CSVAGTGTGNTIYF.

J is TRBJ2-2 and V is TRBV5-1; tentatively, D is TRBD1 (6 bases). The V and J ends lost 5 bases and 3 bases respectively, with 11 bases between them. Germline V gene sequence: CDR1 SGHRS, CDR2 YFSETQ. CDR3 size: 14 residues. The CDR3 DNA reads TGCGCCAGCAGTCCCCGGACAGACACCGGGGAGCTGTTTTTT. Translation: CASSPRTDTGELFF.

The J gene is TRBJ1-4, the V gene TRBV5-1; TRBD1 matches at 8 bases. V shed 4 bases, J shed 5 bases, and the junction held 16 bases outside the gene matches. The CDR3 has 18 residues. The germline V gene has CDR1 SGHRS and CDR2 YFSETQ. CDR3 residues: CASSPAPIIDRGNEKLFF. Written as DNA, the CDR3 is TGCGCCAGCAGCCCAGCCCCTATCATTGACAGGGGAAATGAAAAACTGTTTTTT. The full variable domain, rest sourced from reference TRBV5-1 and TRBJ1-4, is KAGVTQTPRYLIKTRGQQVTLSCSPISGHRSVSWYQQTPGQGLQFLFEYFSETQRNKGNFPGRFSGRQFSNSRSEMNVSTLELGDSALYLCASSPAPIIDRGNEKLFFGSGTQLSVL.

The CDR3 region is CATKQGTGVNSPLHF. The CDR3 DNA follows: TGTGCCACTAAACAGGGTACCGGAGTTAATTCACCCCTCCACTTT. The chain couples TRBV19 to TRBJ1-6; a weak D match, TRBD1 (6 bases). Germline CDR1 is LNHDA and CDR2 is SQIVND (reference sequence). V lost 10 bases and J 6 bases, leaving 19 bases between the germline ends. This CDR3 contains 15 residues.

CDR3 in DNA: TGTGCCAGCAGTGAAACAGGGCCGTTCTCTGGAAACACCATATATTTT. Translated: CASSETGPFSGNTIYF. This chain links TRBV6-1 with TRBJ1-3, with D perhaps matching TRBD1 (6 bases). The CDR3 runs to 16 residues. Germline V CDR1 and CDR2: MNHNS, SASEGT. V gave up 2 bases and J gave up 0 bases, with 11 bases separating them.

This chain links TRBV10-3 with TRBJ2-5; 11 bases agree with TRBD1. The CDR3 has 15 residues. In germline, CDR1 is ENHRY, CDR2 SYGVKD. Germline trimming cut 5 bases from V and 5 bases from J; bases unmatched to any gene: 7. CDR3 residues: CAISTPGQGEETQYF. Here the CDR3 DNA reads TGTGCCATCAGTACGCCGGGACAGGGGGAGGAGACCCAGTACTTC.

The chain recombines TRBV5-1 with TRBJ2-5; TRBD1 aligns across 8 bases. Germline V CDR1 and CDR2: SGHRS, YFSETQ. V shed 4 bases and J 4 bases; nucleotides not matched to a gene: 18. The CDR3 length is 18 residues. The CDR3 DNA reads TGCGCCAGCAGCGGCGGACAGGGTATTTTCCATGTGGGAGAGACCCAGTACTTC. Residues: CASSGGQGIFHVGETQYF.

This chain connects TRBV7-8 to TRBJ2-7; tentatively, D is TRBD2 (5 bases). CDR1 and CDR2 from the germline V gene are SGHVS and FQNEAQ. The V and J ends lost 5 bases and 2 bases respectively, with 16 bases between them. The CDR3 extends over 15 amino acids. CDR3 loop: CASSPQSSGTYEQYF. CDR3 DNA: TGTGCCAGCAGCCCGCAGTCGAGCGGAACCTACGAGCAGTACTTC. The full variable domain, rest sourced from reference TRBV7-8 and TRBJ2-7, is GAGVSQSPRYKVAKRGQDVALRCDPISGHVSLFWYQQALGQGPEFLTYFQNEAQLDKSGLPSDRFFAERPEGSVSTLKIQRTQQEDSAVYLCASSPQSSGTYEQYFGPGTRLTVT.

The V and J genes are TRBV14 and TRBJ2-1, with 10 positions matching TRBD2. Germline V gene lookup returns CDR1 SGHDN and CDR2 FVKESK. This CDR3 has 17 residues. J gave up 4 bases and V 1 base, and 7 bases lay outside the gene matches. This CDR3 is CASSQVITSGAYNEQFF. Here the CDR3 DNA reads TGTGCCAGCAGCCAAGTAATTACTAGCGGGGCGTACAATGAGCAGTTCTTC.

This sequence joins TRBV11-3 and TRBJ1-2; D is unclear. Germline V gives CDR1 SGHNT, CDR2 YENEEA. The V and J ends lost 2 bases and 7 bases respectively, with 11 bases between them. The length of the CDR3 is 13 residues. The CDR3 DNA is TGTGCCAGCAGCTTACGCTCACCCGGTGGCTACACCTTC. This sequence encodes CASSLRSPGGYTF.

The chain is built from TRBV5-6 and TRBJ1-3, with 7 bases matching TRBD1. This CDR3 contains 15 residues. The V and J ends lost 4 bases and 6 bases, in that order; junction bases with no gene match: 10. CDR1 is SGHDT and CDR2 is YYEEEE in the germline V gene. The DNA of the CDR3 is TGTGCCAGCAGCCTCGGGACAGTAGCTCTAAACACCATATATTTT. Encoded protein: CASSLGTVALNTIYF. The full variable domain, with the rest looked up from reference TRBV5-6 and TRBJ1-3, is DAGVTQSPTHLIKTRGQQVTLRCSPKSGHDTVSWYQQALGQGPQFIFQYYEEEERQRGNFPDRFSGHQFPNYSSELNVNALLLGDSALYLCASSLGTVALNTIYFGEGSWLTVV.

This chain links TRBV7-6 with TRBJ1-1; D uncertain. CDR1 and CDR2 from the germline V gene are SGHVS and FNYEAQ. There are 11 residues in the CDR3. V was clipped by 5 bases and J by 11 bases, with 12 bases between them. CDR3 region: CASSHGRGAFF. The CDR3 DNA sequence: TGTGCCAGCAGCCACGGGAGAGGGGCTTTCTTT. Supplemented by reference TRBV7-6 and TRBJ1-1, the full variable domain reads GAGVSQSPRYKVTKRGQDVALRCDPISGHVSLYWYRQALGQGPEFLTYFNYEAQQDKSGLPNDRFSAERPEGSISTLTIQRTEQRDSAMYRCASSHGRGAFFGQGTRLTVV.

The chain has TRBV13 and TRBJ1-1, with D maybe TRBD1 (6 bases). Germline V CDR1 and CDR2: PRHDT, FYEKMQ (reference sequence). CDR3 length equals 14 residues. V lost 5 bases to trimming and J lost 6 bases, with 16 bases between them. CDR3 in amino acids: CASSPGGPFPEAFF. DNA for the CDR3: TGTGCCAGCAGCCCGGGGGGCCCCTTCCCTGAAGCTTTCTTT.

The V call is TRBV7-2, the J call TRBJ1-1; D gene uncertain. Deletions cut 5 bases from V and 5 bases from J, with 15 bases between. Germline loops: CDR1 SGHTA, CDR2 FQGNSA. The CDR3 runs 14 residues. The CDR3 here is CASSRGPLGTEAFF. The DNA of the CDR3 is TGTGCCAGCAGCCGCGGGCCGCTTGGGACTGAAGCTTTCTTT.

The chain uses TRBV30 and TRBJ1-4, with D perhaps matching TRBD1 (6 bases). Per germline, CDR1 GTSNPN and CDR2 SVGIG (reference sequence). The CDR3 loop spans 11 amino acids. Trimming stripped 5 bases from V and 5 bases from J, with 6 bases between. In DNA form, the CDR3 reads TGTGCCTGGGGACAGAATGAAAAACTGTTTTTT. It yields the protein CAWGQNEKLFF.

J is TRBJ2-5 and V is TRBV5-1; possible D gene TRBD1, 7 bases. Trimming pared 4 bases from V and 7 bases from J, leaving 17 bases between. The germline CDR1 and CDR2 sequences are SGHRS and YFSETQ. The CDR3 covers 14 residues. CDR3 in DNA: TGCGCCAGCAGCCAGGGACAGTCCGGGGGGACCCAGTACTTC. Its protein is CASSQGQSGGTQYF.